This entry features one TCR beta chain sequence. As originally analysed: Amplification with reference gene primers provided the estimates of nucleated cell counts. Assay used: immunoSEQ multiplex PCR; TCRdb lists only in-frame clones, some missing. V and J calls and clone size follow that table, whereas D and trimming were derived from the DNA. The top ten clones hold 7.5% to 8% of a sample with just over 25,000 clones, 85% to 90% of them seen once. V dropped 4 bases and J dropped 2 bases, with 12 bases sitting between them. The CDR3 has 15 residues. Germline V CDR1 and CDR2: SNHLY, FYNNEI. These data originate in a study of blood T cell repertoires in COVID-19. Looking at the study overall: Material from acute and convalescent COVID-19 was sourced from the United States, Italy and Spain. In each case, the material was cDNA or gDNA derived from T cells, B-cell-depleted T cells, or PBMCs.

The TCR sequence derives from a human donor in a cohort sampled during active COVID-19. The chain recombines TRBV2 with TRBJ1-3, with TRBD1 as a possible D gene (5 bases). Sequencing was performed on peripheral blood. The CDR3, as DNA: TGTGCCAGCAGTGTACAGGCCCGTCCTGGAAACACCATATATTTT. This codes for CASSVQARPGNTIYF.